This T cell receptor (beta chain) derives from a study of shared clonotypes between healthy human individuals. Notes on this clone: Different DNA sequences within this sample yield the same CDR3.

This CDR3 is 14 amino acids long. The V gene's germline CDR1 is MNHNY and CDR2 SVGAGI (reference sequence). V lost 2 bases to trimming and J lost 2 bases, with 9 bases between them. Sequenced by immunoSEQ multiplex PCR; TCRdb stores in-frame clones only, minus some. The sample lists 2 million to 2.5 million clones, approximately 96% occurring once. This chain joins TRBV6-6 and TRBJ1-1, with a tentative D call TRBD1 (5 bases). The TCR originated in a young man in good health. The source material was naive CD4+ T cells sorted from blood. Subset indicated: CD45RA+ positively selected. The CDR3 DNA reads as TGTGCCAGCAGTTACGGGCAGGGTAACACTGAAGCTTTCTTT. Its translation: CASSYGQGNTEAFF.